The 3 T cell receptor beta chains reported below all come from one sample, sequenced in a study of cytomegalovirus exposure and HLA in healthy donors. Only in-frame clones appear in the TCRdb table, and some are missing; sequencing was by immunoSEQ multiplex PCR. Here the sample spans about 110,000 clones, under 85% being singletons. Specimen: PBMCs. The origin of the receptors is a woman under 30 in good health and CMV-seronegative.

V is TRBV6-6 and J is TRBJ1-4, with 8 positions matching TRBD1. This CDR3 has 15 amino acids. Germline trimming cut 7 bases from V and 7 bases from J; bases unmatched to any gene: 11. Germline CDR1 MNHNY, CDR2 SVGAGI (reference sequence). This CDR3 reads CASTLGQGRSEKLFF. The CDR3 bases are TGTGCCAGCACCCTTGGACAGGGAAGGAGTGAAAAACTGTTTTTT.

The chain is built from TRBV9 and TRBJ1-1; a weak D match, TRBD1 (5 bases). V was cut by 1 base and J by 4 bases, with 14 bases left in between. Germline V CDR1 and CDR2: SGDLS, YYNGEE. The CDR3 extends over 15 amino acids. In DNA form, the CDR3 reads TGTGCCAGCAGCGTATACCAGGGTGGTCTCACTGAAGCTTTCTTT. Protein sequence: CASSVYQGGLTEAFF.

The J gene is TRBJ1-1, the V gene TRBV2; unclear D gene. Looked up from germline, CDR1 is SNHLY and CDR2 is FYNNEI. CDR3 size: 14 residues. V was clipped by 2 bases and J by 0 bases, with 7 bases between them. The CDR3 coding sequence is TGTGCCAGCAGTGAAAGCCGCATGAACACTGAAGCTTTCTTT. Amino acids: CASSESRMNTEAFF.